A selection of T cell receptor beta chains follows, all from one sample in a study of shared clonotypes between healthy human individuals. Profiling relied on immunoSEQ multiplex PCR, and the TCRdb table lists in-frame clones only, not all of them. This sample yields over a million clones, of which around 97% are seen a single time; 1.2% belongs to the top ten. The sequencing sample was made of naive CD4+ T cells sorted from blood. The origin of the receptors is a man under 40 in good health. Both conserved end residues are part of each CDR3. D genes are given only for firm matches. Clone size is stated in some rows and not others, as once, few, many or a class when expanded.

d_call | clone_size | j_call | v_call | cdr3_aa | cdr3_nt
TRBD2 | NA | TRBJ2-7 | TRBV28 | CSSGRGIWNEQYF | TGCTCTAGCGGGAGGGGAATTTGGAACGAGCAGTACTTC
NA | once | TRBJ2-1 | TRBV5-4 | CASSLERTGTYNEQFF | TGTGCCAGCAGCTTGGAGCGAACAGGGACTTACAATGAGCAGTTCTTC
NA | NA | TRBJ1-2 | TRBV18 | CASSPDGRGGYTF | TGTGCCAGCTCACCAGACGGCCGAGGGGGCTACACCTTC
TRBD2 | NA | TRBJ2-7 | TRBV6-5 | CASSFNAGVFEQYF | TGTGCCAGCAGTTTCAACGCGGGGGTTTTCGAGCAGTACTTC
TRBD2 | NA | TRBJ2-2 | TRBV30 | CAWSILAGTGELFF | TGTGCCTGGAGTATTCTAGCGGGGACCGGGGAGCTGTTTTTT
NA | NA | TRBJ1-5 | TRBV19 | CASSIGAGLVQHF | TGTGCCAGTAGTATAGGGGCAGGGTTGGTCCAGCATTTT
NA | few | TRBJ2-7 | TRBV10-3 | CAISVPVGGGEQYF | TGTGCCATCAGTGTGCCAGTCGGAGGAGGCGAGCAGTACTTC
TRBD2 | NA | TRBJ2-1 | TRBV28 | CASSLLRAGGLYEQFF | TGTGCCAGCAGTTTATTACGAGCGGGAGGGCTCTATGAGCAGTTCTTC
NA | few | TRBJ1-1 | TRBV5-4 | CASSLTGNTEAFF | TGTGCCAGCAGCTTGACAGGGAACACTGAAGCTTTCTTT
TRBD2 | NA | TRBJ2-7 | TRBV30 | CACEAGVYEQYF | TGTGCCTGTGAAGCGGGAGTATACGAGCAGTACTTC
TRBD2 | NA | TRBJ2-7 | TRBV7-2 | CASSLGGASGTYEQYF | TGTGCCAGCAGCTTAGGGGGCGCTAGCGGTACCTACGAGCAGTACTTC
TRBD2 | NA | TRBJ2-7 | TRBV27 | CASSSLRGRGNTYEQYF | TGTGCCAGCAGTTCCCTTCGCGGGCGGGGGAACACCTACGAGCAGTACTTC
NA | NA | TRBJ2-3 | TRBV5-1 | CASSLATSADTQYF | TGCGCCAGCAGCCTAGCGACCAGTGCTGATACGCAGTATTTT
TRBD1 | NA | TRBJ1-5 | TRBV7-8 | CASSLRQGGQPQHF | TGTGCCAGCAGCTTAAGACAGGGAGGTCAGCCCCAGCATTTT
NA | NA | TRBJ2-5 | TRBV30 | CAWRKTALRQETQYF | TGTGCCTGGAGGAAGACCGCACTCCGCCAAGAGACCCAGTACTTC
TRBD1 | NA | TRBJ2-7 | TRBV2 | CASRPPRDRAYEQYF | TGTGCCAGCAGACCTCCCCGGGACAGGGCCTACGAGCAGTACTTC
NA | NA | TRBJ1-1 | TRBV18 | CASSPEQGEAFF | TGTGCCAGCTCACCCGAACAGGGTGAAGCTTTCTTT
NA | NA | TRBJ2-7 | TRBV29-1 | CSVAQRVAREQYF | TGCAGCGTTGCCCAGCGGGTAGCCCGCGAGCAGTACTTC
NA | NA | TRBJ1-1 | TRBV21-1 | CASPNAGGQKFLVPPTEAFF | TGTGCCAGCCCTAATGCCGGGGGACAAAAGTTTCTCGTACCCCCCACTGAAGCTTTCTTT
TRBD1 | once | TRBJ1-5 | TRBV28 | CASSTHRDRDFQSQPQHF | TGTGCCAGCAGTACGCATCGGGACAGGGATTTCCAGAGTCAGCCCCAGCATTTT
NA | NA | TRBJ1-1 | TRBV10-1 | CASSDHWGGEAFF | TGCGCCAGCAGTGACCATTGGGGCGGTGAAGCTTTCTTT
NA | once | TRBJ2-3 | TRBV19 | CASSIGTTDTQYF | TGTGCCAGTAGTATAGGCACCACAGATACGCAGTATTTT
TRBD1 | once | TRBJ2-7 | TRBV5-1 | CASHPGQTYEQYF | TGCGCCAGTCACCCGGGACAGACCTACGAGCAGTACTTC
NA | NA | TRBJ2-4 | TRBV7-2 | CASSLGSGSYIQYF | TGTGCCAGCAGCTTAGGATCAGGGTCATACATTCAGTACTTC
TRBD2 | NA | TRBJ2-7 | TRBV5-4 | CASSKTSGTYEQYF | TGTGCCAGCAGCAAGACTAGCGGGACCTACGAGCAGTACTTC
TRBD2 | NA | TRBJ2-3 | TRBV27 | CASSTYTGTSRRSTDTQYF | TGTGCCAGCAGCACCTACACCGGGACTAGCCGAAGGAGCACAGATACGCAGTATTTT
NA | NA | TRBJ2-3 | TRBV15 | CATGELQGRGDTQYF | TGTGCCACCGGGGAACTACAGGGACGAGGAGATACGCAGTATTTT
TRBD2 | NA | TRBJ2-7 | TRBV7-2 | CASSFQLAAYEQYF | TGTGCCAGCAGCTTTCAACTAGCGGCCTACGAGCAGTACTTC
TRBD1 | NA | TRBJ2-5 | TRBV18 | CASSLDRTYQETQYF | TGTGCCAGCTCGCTGGACAGGACGTACCAAGAGACCCAGTACTTC
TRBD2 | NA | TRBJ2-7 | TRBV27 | CASSLLAGGPREQYF | TGTGCCAGCAGCCTACTAGCGGGAGGGCCCAGGGAGCAGTACTTC
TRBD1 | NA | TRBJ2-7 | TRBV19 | CASSTKRGLAHEQYF | TGTGCCAGTAGTACGAAAAGGGGGCTGGCTCACGAGCAGTACTTC
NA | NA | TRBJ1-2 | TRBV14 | CASSQFVGRYTF | TGTGCCAGCAGCCAATTTGTTGGCCGCTACACCTTC
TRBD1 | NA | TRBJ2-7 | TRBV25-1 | CASSPGQGGQQYF | TGTGCCAGCAGCCCGGGACAGGGTGGCCAGCAGTACTTC
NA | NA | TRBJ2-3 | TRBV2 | CASSAGQRIQESYF | TGTGCCAGCAGTGCCGGACAGAGAATCCAAGAGTCGTATTTT
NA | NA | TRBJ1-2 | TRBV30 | CAWALGGMNYGYTF | TGTGCCTGGGCCTTAGGAGGGATGAACTATGGCTACACCTTC
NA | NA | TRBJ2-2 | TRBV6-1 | CASRNVGTGELFF | TGTGCCAGCAGGAACGTCGGGACCGGGGAGCTGTTTTTT
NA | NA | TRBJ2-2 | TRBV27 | CASRPFLARNTGELFF | TGTGCCAGCAGACCCTTTCTAGCGAGGAACACCGGGGAGCTGTTTTTT
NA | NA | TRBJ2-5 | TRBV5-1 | CASSLDSGGTQYF | TGCGCCAGCAGCTTGGATAGTGGCGGGACCCAGTACTTC
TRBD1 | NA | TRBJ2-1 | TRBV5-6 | CASSRMDRGYNEQFF | TGTGCCAGCAGCCGGATGGACAGGGGCTACAATGAGCAGTTCTTC
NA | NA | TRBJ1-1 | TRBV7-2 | CASSFSGTENTEAFF | TGTGCCAGCAGCTTCTCCGGGACGGAGAACACTGAAGCTTTCTTT
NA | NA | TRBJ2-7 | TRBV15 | CATSIPDRSQQYF | TGTGCCACCAGCATTCCTGATAGGAGCCAGCAGTACTTC
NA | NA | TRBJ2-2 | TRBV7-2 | CASSLALGGQPNTGELFF | TGTGCCAGCAGCTTAGCGCTGGGGGGACAGCCGAACACCGGGGAGCTGTTTTTT
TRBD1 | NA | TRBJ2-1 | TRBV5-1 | CASSAPGQGLVGSYNEQFF | TGCGCCAGCAGCGCGCCGGGACAGGGGTTAGTGGGGTCCTACAATGAGCAGTTCTTC
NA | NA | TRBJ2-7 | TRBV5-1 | CASSSDPGPSYEQYF | TGCGCCAGCAGCTCGGACCCGGGACCAAGCTACGAGCAGTACTTC
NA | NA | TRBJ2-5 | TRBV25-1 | CASSEWRTNGETQYF | TGTGCCAGCAGTGAATGGAGGACTAACGGAGAGACCCAGTACTTC
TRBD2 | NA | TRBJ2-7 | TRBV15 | CATSRDRTSGSHEQYF | TGTGCCACCAGCAGAGATCGAACTAGCGGGAGTCACGAGCAGTACTTC
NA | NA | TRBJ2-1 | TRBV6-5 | CASSYPRNEQFF | TGTGCCAGCAGTTACCCACGTAATGAGCAGTTCTTC
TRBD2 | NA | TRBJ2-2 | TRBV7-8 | CASSPRLADTGELFF | TGTGCCAGCAGCCCACGGCTAGCGGACACCGGGGAGCTGTTTTTT
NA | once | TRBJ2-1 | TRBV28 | CASSSLNEQFF | TGTGCCAGCAGTTCCCTCAATGAGCAGTTCTTC
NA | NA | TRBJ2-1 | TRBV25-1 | CASSEGQEQFF | TGTGCCAGCAGTGAAGGACAGGAGCAGTTCTTC
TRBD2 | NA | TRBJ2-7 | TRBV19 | CASSMAGREVEQYF | TGTGCCAGTAGTATGGCTGGGAGGGAGGTCGAGCAGTACTTC
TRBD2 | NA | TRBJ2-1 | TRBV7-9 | CASRDTSGRAYNEQFF | TGTGCCAGCAGGGATACTAGCGGGAGGGCCTACAATGAGCAGTTCTTC
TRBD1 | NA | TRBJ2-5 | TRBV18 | CASSPLGPGQGARETQYF | TGTGCCAGCTCACCCCTTGGTCCCGGACAGGGGGCACGGGAGACCCAGTACTTC
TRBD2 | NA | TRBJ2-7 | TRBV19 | CASRTGGEQYF | TGTGCCAGTAGGACGGGAGGCGAGCAGTACTTC
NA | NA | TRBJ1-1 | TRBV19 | CASRVKPSAMNTEAFF | TGTGCCAGTAGAGTTAAACCCTCGGCGATGAACACTGAAGCTTTCTTT
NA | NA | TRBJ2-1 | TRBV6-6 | CASSRQGWHNEQFF | TGTGCCAGCAGTCGGCAGGGGTGGCACAATGAGCAGTTCTTC